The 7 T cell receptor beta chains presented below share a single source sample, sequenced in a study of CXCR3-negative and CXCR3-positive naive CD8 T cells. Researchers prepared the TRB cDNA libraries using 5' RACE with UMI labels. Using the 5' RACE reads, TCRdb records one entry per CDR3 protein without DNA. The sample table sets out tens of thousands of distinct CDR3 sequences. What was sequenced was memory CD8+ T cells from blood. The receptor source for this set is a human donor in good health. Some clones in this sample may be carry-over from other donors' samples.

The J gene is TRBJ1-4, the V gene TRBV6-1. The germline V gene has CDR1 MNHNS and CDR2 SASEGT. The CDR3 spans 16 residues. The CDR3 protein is CASSANRAGLNEKLFF.

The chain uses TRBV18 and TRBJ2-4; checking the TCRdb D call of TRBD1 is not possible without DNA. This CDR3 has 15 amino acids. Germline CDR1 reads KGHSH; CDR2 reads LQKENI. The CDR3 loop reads CASSPPQGAKNIQYF.

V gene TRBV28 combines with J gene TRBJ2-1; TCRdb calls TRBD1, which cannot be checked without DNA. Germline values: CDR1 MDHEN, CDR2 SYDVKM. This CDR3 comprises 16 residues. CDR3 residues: CASSFSRDGRYNEQFF.

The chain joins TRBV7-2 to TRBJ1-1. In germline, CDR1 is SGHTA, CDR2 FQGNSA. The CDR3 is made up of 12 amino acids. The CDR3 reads CASRGMNTEAFF.

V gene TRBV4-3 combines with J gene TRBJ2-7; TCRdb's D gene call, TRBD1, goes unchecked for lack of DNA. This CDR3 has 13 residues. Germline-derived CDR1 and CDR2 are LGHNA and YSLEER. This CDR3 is CASSPDRGYEQYF.

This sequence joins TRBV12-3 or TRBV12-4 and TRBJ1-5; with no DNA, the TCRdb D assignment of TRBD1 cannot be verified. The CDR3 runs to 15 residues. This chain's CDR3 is CASSRHREGNQPQHF.

The CDR3 loop reads CASTTSGGASETQYF. This chain uses TRBV6-2 or TRBV6-3 with TRBJ2-3; TCRdb names TRBD2, which stays unverified in the absence of DNA. Germline loops: CDR1 MNHEY, CDR2 SVGEGT. The CDR3 loop spans 15 amino acids.